These T cell receptor beta chains were read from a single sample in a study of tumour-infiltrating T cells in Burkitt lymphoma. Sequencing was performed with immunoSEQ multiplex PCR; in TCRdb, only in-frame clones are kept and a portion is missing. The table has about 430 clones, 15% to 20% seen once. Sequenced input: tumor tissue. The receptors were gathered from a human donor with Burkitt lymphoma. The CDR3 runs from the conserved cysteine through the conserved F or W. D genes are given only for firm matches. Only part of the rows carry a size: once, few, many, or a class if the clone is expanded.

DNA | CDR3 | V | D | size | J
TGTGCCAGCAGTTTTGAACCCTCCTACGAGCAGTACTTC | CASSFEPSYEQYF | TRBV28 | - | - | TRBJ2-7
TGTGCCAATAGTATAGTCGGGGCGCCCAGTAACGAGCAGTACTTC | CANSIVGAPSNEQYF | TRBV19 | - | - | TRBJ2-7
TGTGCCAGCAGAGGGGACACTGAAGCTTTCTTT | CASRGDTEAFF | TRBV28 | - | - | TRBJ1-1
TGTGCCAGCGGAGGGCGGGGACCAGAGACCCAGTACTTC | CASGGRGPETQYF | TRBV7-6 | - | few | TRBJ2-5
TGTGCCAGCAGTTCTACCGTAGCGGGGGGTACAGATACGCAGTATTTT | CASSSTVAGGTDTQYF | TRBV27 | TRBD2 | once | TRBJ2-3
TGTGCCAGCAGTTTGACTAGCGGGGGGGCCTACGAGCAGTACTTC | CASSLTSGGAYEQYF | TRBV6-6 | TRBD2 | few | TRBJ2-7
TGTGCCAGCAGCAAAAAGGGGACTAGCGACTACGAGCAGTACTTC | CASSKKGTSDYEQYF | TRBV21-1 | - | - | TRBJ2-7
TGTGCCAGCACCTGGGGAGGCTATGGCTACACCTTC | CASTWGGYGYTF | TRBV28 | - | large | TRBJ1-2
TGCGCCAGCAGCCCCGGGGGGGCGGATTTTCGGGGTGGTGAAAAACTGTTTTTT | CASSPGGADFRGGEKLFF | TRBV5-1 | - | - | TRBJ1-4
TGTGCCAGCAGTTCCTGGACAGGGGGCGATTCACCCCTCCACTTT | CASSSWTGGDSPLHF | TRBV6-5 | TRBD1 | - | TRBJ1-6
TGTGCCAGCAGCTTAATGGGCAGGGGGTTCCATTCGAACACCGGGGAGCTGTTTTTT | CASSLMGRGFHSNTGELFF | TRBV7-3 | TRBD1 | - | TRBJ2-2
TGTGCCAGCAGGGCTGACAGGGGACTATATGAACCCCAGCATTTT | CASRADRGLYEPQHF | TRBV2 | TRBD1 | few | TRBJ1-5
TGTGCTAGCAGCTCAGGAGCTAGCGGGGGGGCCGGGACGCAGTATTTT | CASSSGASGGAGTQYF | TRBV7-3 | TRBD2 | few | TRBJ2-3
TGTGCCAGCAGTGAAGGCCTAGCGGGGGGGTACTATCTCTACAATGAGCAGTTCTTC | CASSEGLAGGYYLYNEQFF | TRBV6-1 | TRBD2 | few | TRBJ2-1
TGTGCCTGGAGTCGTCCCGCCGGGGGGCCCTATAATTCACCCCTCCACTTT | CAWSRPAGGPYNSPLHF | TRBV30 | - | - | TRBJ1-6
TGCGCCAGCAGCAAAACGGGGATGAACACCGGGGAGCTGTTTTTT | CASSKTGMNTGELFF | TRBV5-1 | - | few | TRBJ2-2
TGTGCCAGTAGAACGGCTGTCGCCAGGAGCTCTGGAAACACCATATATTTT | CASRTAVARSSGNTIYF | TRBV19 | - | few | TRBJ1-3
TGTGCCAGCAGCTTGGAGGGCACTGGCTACACCTTC | CASSLEGTGYTF | TRBV5-4 | - | few | TRBJ1-2
TGCGCCAGCAGCTTGACTGGTGAAAAACTGTTTTTT | CASSLTGEKLFF | TRBV4-3 | - | - | TRBJ1-4
TGCAGCGTCGCAGGGGAGGGGGGCGTAGAGACCCAGTACTTC | CSVAGEGGVETQYF | TRBV29-1 | - | - | TRBJ2-5
TGTGCCAGCAGGGGTAGCGGGACACAAACAGATACGCAGTATTTT | CASRGSGTQTDTQYF | TRBV28 | TRBD2 | few | TRBJ2-3
TGTGCCAGCAGCTCACCGGGACTACAGGAGACCCAGTACTTC | CASSSPGLQETQYF | TRBV7-2 | TRBD2 | - | TRBJ2-5
TGTGCCAGCAGTGACAGGGAAAATGGCTACACCTTC | CASSDRENGYTF | TRBV6-5 | TRBD1 | large | TRBJ1-2
TGTGCCAGCGCCGGCCGGCGGGGGGGAACCGGGGAGCTGTTTTTT | CASAGRRGGTGELFF | TRBV2 | TRBD2 | few | TRBJ2-2
TGTGCCAGCAGCTCGCGACCCGACTCTGGAAACACCATATATTTT | CASSSRPDSGNTIYF | TRBV13 | - | - | TRBJ1-3
TGTGCCAGCCTAGAGACACAGATAATGGATACGCAGTATTTT | CASLETQIMDTQYF | TRBV2 | - | - | TRBJ2-3
TGCGCCAGCAGCTTGTTTGCGGACTCCAACACTGAAGCTTTCTTT | CASSLFADSNTEAFF | TRBV5-1 | - | few | TRBJ1-1
TGTGCCAGCAGCTTGGCCGTCTCGGGGCCCCGCACCGGGGAGCTGTTTTTT | CASSLAVSGPRTGELFF | TRBV5-5 | - | few | TRBJ2-2
TGTGCCAGCAGCTTAACTTGGAGCCAAGAGACCCAGTACTTC | CASSLTWSQETQYF | TRBV7-6 | - | - | TRBJ2-5
TGTGCCAGCAGCTTGCAACGGACCGGGGAGCTGTTTTTT | CASSLQRTGELFF | TRBV7-2 | - | few | TRBJ2-2
TGTGCCAGCAGTTCCAGGGAACTATTCAATGAGCAGTTCTTC | CASSSRELFNEQFF | TRBV2 | - | - | TRBJ2-1
TGTGCCAGCAGACTCGCACCTCCCGCGGCAGATACGCAGTATTTT | CASRLAPPAADTQYF | TRBV6-4 | - | - | TRBJ2-3
TGTGCCAGCAGCGCCAAACAGCTCGCGGACACTGAAGCTTTCTTT | CASSAKQLADTEAFF | TRBV5-4 | - | few | TRBJ1-1
TGTGCCAGCAGCTTCTCCGGAGCCCCGAATCAGCCCCAGCATTTT | CASSFSGAPNQPQHF | TRBV7-9 | - | - | TRBJ1-5
TGTGCCAGCAGCAAAAGAGGGGGTCTGAGGGATGAGCAGTTCTTC | CASSKRGGLRDEQFF | TRBV14 | - | few | TRBJ2-1
TGTGCCAGCAGCTGGAAGTTGGCGGTAGGCGAGCAGTACTTC | CASSWKLAVGEQYF | TRBV5-5 | - | - | TRBJ2-7
TGTGCCAGCAGTTTAAATACACACTACGAGCAGTACTTC | CASSLNTHYEQYF | TRBV27 | - | few | TRBJ2-7
TGTGCCAGCACGGGGACTAGCGTGGCGACCCAGTACTTC | CASTGTSVATQYF | TRBV6-1 | TRBD2 | few | TRBJ2-5